The rows below give T cell receptor beta chains drawn from one sample of a study of blood T cell repertoires in COVID-19. The data were produced by immunoSEQ multiplex PCR, yet TCRdb's version contains in-frame clones alone and is incomplete. Here the sample spans about 210,000 clones, more than 80% being singletons. The source material was PBMCs or T cells enriched from blood (not recorded which). The receptors here all came from a woman aged 18-30 years who had recovered from COVID-19. Each CDR3 is given with its conserved first and last residue. A D gene is named only where the DNA matches it firmly. Clone size is shown for a subset of rows, as once, few, many or a class of expanded clone.

.	.	TRBV12-3/TRBV12-4	TRBJ2-1	TGTGCCAGCAGCATACAGGGCTATGAGCAGTTCTTC	CASSIQGYEQFF
.	.	TRBV11-2	TRBJ1-2	TGTGCCAGCAGCGTTTGGGGGCCTCAGGGCTACACCTTC	CASSVWGPQGYTF
.	TRBD2	TRBV4-1	TRBJ2-1	TGCGCCAGCAGCCATTTCGGCGGGGGGGCCGATGAGCAGTTCTTC	CASSHFGGGADEQFF
.	.	TRBV24-1	TRBJ2-7	TGTGCCACCAGTGACACGGGCCTGAGGGACGAGCAGTACTTC	CATSDTGLRDEQYF
.	TRBD2	TRBV28	TRBJ2-2	TGTGCCAGCAGTTTATGGACTAGCGGCGGAGCCGGGGAGCTGTTTTTT	CASSLWTSGGAGELFF
.	TRBD1	TRBV28	TRBJ1-5	TGTGCCAGCAGTTCCGGGACAGGGGGCTTAGGAGCTCAGCCCCAGCATTTT	CASSSGTGGLGAQPQHF
.	TRBD2	TRBV7-8	TRBJ2-4	TGTGCCAGCAGCTTTGGGACTAGCGGGGGAATAGCCAAAAACATTCAGTACTTC	CASSFGTSGGIAKNIQYF
.	.	TRBV6-5	TRBJ1-4	TGTGCCAGCAGCAACAGGCGTAATGAAAAACTGTTTTTT	CASSNRRNEKLFF
.	.	TRBV30	TRBJ1-2	TGTGCCTGGAGTGTACTTGGGGGGGCGAATGGCTACACCTTC	CAWSVLGGANGYTF
.	.	TRBV27	TRBJ1-3	TGTGCCAGCAGCGGGACATCAGGAAACACCATATATTTT	CASSGTSGNTIYF
.	TRBD1	TRBV28	TRBJ2-1	TGTGCCAGCAGTTTATGGGGACAGGGGCAGTTCTTC	CASSLWGQGQFF
.	.	TRBV29-1	TRBJ1-5	TGCAGCGTTACGGCCGGGATGAGCAATCAGCCCCAGCATTTT	CSVTAGMSNQPQHF
few	TRBD1	TRBV5-1	TRBJ1-2	TGCGCCAGCAGCTTGGGTGTAGGACAGGGGGGCACGAGTGGCTACACCTTC	CASSLGVGQGGTSGYTF
.	TRBD1	TRBV5-6	TRBJ2-5	TGTGCCAGCAGCTTGCACAGGGGTGACGAGACCCAGTACTTC	CASSLHRGDETQYF
.	.	TRBV28	TRBJ2-7	TGTGCCAGCAGTTTAGGACACCACTACGAGCAGTACTTC	CASSLGHHYEQYF
.	TRBD2	TRBV30	TRBJ2-7	TGTGCCTGGAGTAGGACTAGCGGGGCCTACGAGCAGTACTTC	CAWSRTSGAYEQYF
few	.	TRBV30	TRBJ1-1	TGTGCCTGGAGGGCAGCCCCTCCGACGGGGGACACTGAAGCTTTCTTT	CAWRAAPPTGDTEAFF
.	.	TRBV19	TRBJ1-1	TGTGCCAGTAACGGTTTCGTCGACACTGAAGCTTTCTTT	CASNGFVDTEAFF
.	TRBD1	TRBV27	TRBJ2-2	TGTGCCAGCAGTTCCGATCGGACAGGGTACTCCGGGGAGCTGTTTTTT	CASSSDRTGYSGELFF
.	TRBD1	TRBV5-5	TRBJ2-1	TGTGCCAGCAGCTTGGGACAGGGGTCCTACAATGAGCAGTTCTTC	CASSLGQGSYNEQFF
.	.	TRBV28	TRBJ1-5	TGTGCCAGCAGTTTACCAAGGGGTGGGAGCAATCAGCCCCAGCATTTT	CASSLPRGGSNQPQHF
.	TRBD1	TRBV27	TRBJ1-5	TGTGCCAGCAGTTACAGGGGAAATAACAATCAGCCCCAGCATTTT	CASSYRGNNNQPQHF
few	.	TRBV5-4	TRBJ1-6	TGTGCCAGCAGCCGGGAAGAGGATTCACCCCTCCACTTT	CASSREEDSPLHF
.	TRBD1	TRBV7-8	TRBJ2-1	TGTGCCAGCAGCCTCGGACAGGGAACCAATGAGCAGTTCTTC	CASSLGQGTNEQFF
.	.	TRBV7-9	TRBJ1-2	TGTGCCAGCAGCTTAGCGAGGGAGGAGGGACCGGATGGCTACACCTTC	CASSLAREEGPDGYTF
.	TRBD2	TRBV7-9	TRBJ2-1	TGTGCCAGCAGCTTAGCGACCCTAGCGGGGCTCCACTCCTACAATGAGCAGTTCTTC	CASSLATLAGLHSYNEQFF
once	.	TRBV19	TRBJ1-6	TGTGCCAGTAGTACCCGTTTTAGGACTCTCTCACCTACCCTCCACTTT	CASSTRFRTLSPTLHF
.	.	TRBV3-1/TRBV3-2	TRBJ1-1	TGTGCCAGCAGCCAAGTTCCTAAGACGGGTATTGAATGGGCTTTCTTT	CASSQVPKTGIEWAFF
.	.	TRBV10-1	TRBJ2-1	TGCGCCAGCAGTGACGGACAGCTAAATGAGCAGTTCTTC	CASSDGQLNEQFF
.	.	TRBV7-8	TRBJ1-5	TGTGCCAGCAGCTTATCGGGACACAATCAGCCCCAGCATTTT	CASSLSGHNQPQHF
.	TRBD1	TRBV4-1	TRBJ1-3	TGCGCCAGCAGCCAGGGACAGCCCTCTGGAAACACCATATATTTT	CASSQGQPSGNTIYF
.	TRBD1	TRBV25-1	TRBJ1-2	TGTGCCAGCACGACAGGGGGAGGTAGCGGCTACACCTTC	CASTTGGGSGYTF
.	.	TRBV18	TRBJ2-5	TGTGCCAGCTCACCTTCCTCCCAGGGGCAAGAGACCCAGTACTTC	CASSPSSQGQETQYF
.	.	TRBV18	TRBJ2-5	TGTGCCAGCCAGGGTTCTCAAGAGACCCAGTACTTC	CASQGSQETQYF
.	.	TRBV7-9	TRBJ1-2	TGTGCCAGCAGCTCCGCAGCGGGGTTTGGCTACACCTTC	CASSSAAGFGYTF
.	.	TRBV7-3	TRBJ2-7	TGTGCCAGCAGCTTAGACAGATTGGGACTGGCCGAGCAGTACTTC	CASSLDRLGLAEQYF
.	TRBD1	TRBV27	TRBJ1-2	TGTGCCACCAGGACAGGGGTCGGCTACACCTTC	CATRTGVGYTF
.	.	TRBV24-1	TRBJ2-7	TGTGCCACCAGTGATCTCTACGAGCAGTACTTC	CATSDLYEQYF
.	.	TRBV30	TRBJ1-2	TGTGCCTGGAGTTCGCAGGGGTGGGGCTACACCTTC	CAWSSQGWGYTF
.	TRBD2	TRBV28	TRBJ2-3	TGTGCCAGCGGAATCGTCACTAGCGGGGGTGGTACGCAGTATTTT	CASGIVTSGGGTQYF
.	TRBD2	TRBV3-1/TRBV3-2	TRBJ2-5	TGTGCCAGCAGCCAAGCCCCCGGGACTAGCGGGTTTCAAGAGACCCAGTACTTC	CASSQAPGTSGFQETQYF
.	.	TRBV19	TRBJ1-1	TGTGCCAGTAGTATACGGGGGGTGAACACTGAAGCTTTCTTT	CASSIRGVNTEAFF